The sequence of this T cell receptor beta chain was determined in a study of T cells after yellow fever vaccination. In this sample, this clonotype turned up a few times. The antigen remains unidentified. CDR1 is LGHNA and CDR2 is YSLEER in the germline V gene. CDR3 length: 12 amino acids. The germline V and J ends were trimmed by 0 bases and 8 bases, with 4 bases remaining between them. The authors made TCR cDNA by 5'RACE template switching, adding a universal primer site and UMIs. TCRdb used MiXCR to reprocess the 5' RACE reads, holding one entry per CDR3 protein. The sample yields a few hundred thousand distinct CDR3 sequences, 4% to 5.5% seen once. Study-wide results and caveats: After the booster, 96% of CD4 and 75% to 90% of CD8 primary-response clones were re-detected.

The clonotype comes from a man younger than 35 who received the YFV17D yellow fever vaccine. The chain couples TRBV4-3 to TRBJ1-4; D uncertain. The sample consisted of PBMCs, taken 15 days after the yellow fever booster vaccination. The DNA of the CDR3 is TGCGCCAGCAGCCAAGATCGAGAAAAACTGTTTTTT. It translates to CASSQDREKLFF.